This TCR beta chain emerged from a study of regulatory T cells in long-lasting Graves disease. Study results and caveats: TCR diversity was lower in persistent than newly diagnosed Graves' disease. Those with persistent disease had in common more public clonotypes (about 2,500) than new patients (approximately 920).

Time point meaning: newly diagnosed GD, antithyroid drugs for less than 3 months. PBMC-extracted RNA yielded the TCR library. Nine-milliliter peripheral blood samples went into EDTA tubes. With iRepertoire HTBI primers and Arm-PCR of CDR3 regions, TCR beta libraries were built. Original methodology: Samples collectively showed 62 TRBV and roughly 15 TRBJ segments. TCRdb fed the multiplex PCR reads into MiXCR, producing one record per CDR3 protein. The V and J calls reflect TCRdb's pipeline rather than the authors' work. The profile covers about 620,000 distinct CDR3 sequences, with about 15% appearing a single time and around a sixth taken by the ten largest. This clonotype has ten or more counts. What it binds is not known. The V gene lost 1 base and the J gene lost 3 bases, with 6 bases spanning the gap. This CDR3 comprises 13 residues. Germline V lookup: CDR1 GTSNPN, CDR2 SVGIG (reference sequence).

In addition, the sample was reused for a study of T cells in Graves' hyperthyroidism and ophthalmopathy.

This receptor was obtained from a woman in her 30s with Graves disease. Sample: peripheral blood mononuclear cells (PBMCs), taken at new diagnosis, from a patient treated with antithyroid drugs. The chain has TRBV30 and TRBJ1-4; D call uncertain. Written as DNA, the CDR3 is TGTGCCTGGAGTGGCGGAGCTAATGAAAAACTGTTTTTT. Amino acid sequence: CAWSGGANEKLFF.